The 3 T cell receptor beta chains listed next were all sequenced from one sample in a study of OX40 agonist ivuxolimab in advanced cancers. TCRdb keeps only in-frame clones here, not all; method: immunoSEQ multiplex PCR. The table lists roughly 67,000 clones, more than 85% of them singletons, with roughly a tenth in the top ten. Sequencing used CD4+ or CD8+ T cells sorted from blood, obtained in a trial of the OX40 agonist ivuxolimab. The receptors stem from an adult with an advanced solid tumor such as melanoma, head and neck, liver or kidney cancer.

The rearrangement joins TRBV30 to TRBJ1-6; TRBD1 aligns across 9 bases. This CDR3 has 14 residues. Germline-derived CDR1 and CDR2 are GTSNPN and SVGIG (reference sequence). After removal of 3 bases from V and 10 bases from J, the junction contained 7 bases not matched to a gene. CDR3 sequence (DNA): TGTGCCTGGAGGGACAGGGGCGAGGGATCACCCCTCCACTTT. This encodes CAWRDRGEGSPLHF. Combining the CDR3 with reference TRBV30 and TRBJ1-6 gives the whole variable domain SQTIHQWPATLVQPVGSPLSLECTVEGTSNPNLYWYRQAAGRGLQLLFYSVGIGQISSEVPQNLSASRPQDRQFILSSKKLLLSDSGFYLCAWRDRGEGSPLHFGNGTRLTVT.

This clone was seen once. V and J are TRBV4-3 and TRBJ2-1; TRBD2 matches 10 bases. The germline CDR1 and CDR2 sequences are LGHNA and YSLEER. The CDR3 consists of 16 residues. Losses at the gene ends were 2 bases for V and 4 bases for J; bases not matched to a gene: 5. The DNA of the CDR3 is TGCGCCAGCAGCCAATCCCGACTAGCGGGTTACAATGAGCAGTTCTTC. As protein: CASSQSRLAGYNEQFF.

The J gene is TRBJ2-3, the V gene TRBV9; D not certain. The CDR3 is made up of 13 amino acids. Germline lookup yields CDR1 SGDLS and CDR2 YYNGEE. V was shortened by 3 bases and J by 3 bases, with 8 bases between the two germline ends. CDR3 in amino acids: CASSAAGTDTQYF. In DNA, the CDR3 is TGTGCCAGCAGCGCGGCAGGTACAGATACGCAGTATTTT.